The rows below give T cell receptor beta chains drawn from one sample of a study of CD8 T cells in ankylosing spondylitis. TCRdb recomputed calls from the 5' RACE reads with MiXCR, one row per CDR3 protein. The profile covers 300,000 to 350,000 distinct CDR3 sequences, with 11% appearing a single time and about 10% taken by the ten largest. The sequenced sample consisted of blood, either unsorted or a sorted T cell fraction (not recorded which). Source of these receptors: a female donor with ankylosing spondylitis or in good health (not recorded which). The CDR3 runs from the conserved cysteine through the conserved F or W. A D gene is named only where the DNA matches it firmly. Only part of the rows carry a size: once, few, many, or a class if the clone is expanded.

abundance: -; len: 18; v_gene: TRBV5-1; d_gene: -; j_gene: TRBJ2-1; CDR3nt: TGCGCCAGCAGCTTGGCGGGATGGGGCGGCTCCTCCTACAATGAGCAGTTCTTC; CDR3aa: CASSLAGWGGSSYNEQFF
abundance: -; len: 15; v_gene: TRBV5-6; d_gene: TRBD1; j_gene: TRBJ2-5; CDR3nt: TGTGCCAGCAGCGGGGGACAGCAATTCTGGGAGACCCAGTACTTC; CDR3aa: CASSGGQQFWETQYF
abundance: -; len: 12; v_gene: TRBV2; d_gene: -; j_gene: TRBJ2-1; CDR3nt: TGTGCCAGCAGCGCCCCAAGGGCTGAGCAGTTCTTC; CDR3aa: CASSAPRAEQFF
abundance: few; len: 12; v_gene: TRBV5-1; d_gene: -; j_gene: TRBJ1-1; CDR3nt: TGCGCCAGCAGTACTCCGGGGATGGGCGCTTTCTTT; CDR3aa: CASSTPGMGAFF
abundance: many; len: 11; v_gene: TRBV20-1; d_gene: -; j_gene: TRBJ2-1; CDR3nt: TGCAGTGGAGGCGGGGAAGCTAAGCAGTTCTTC; CDR3aa: CSGGGEAKQFF
abundance: many; len: 13; v_gene: TRBV5-1; d_gene: TRBD1; j_gene: TRBJ1-1; CDR3nt: TGCGCCAGCAGCTCGGGACAGCCATATGAAGCTTTCTTT; CDR3aa: CASSSGQPYEAFF
abundance: -; len: 16; v_gene: TRBV27; d_gene: TRBD2; j_gene: TRBJ2-7; CDR3nt: TGTGCCAGCAGTCCCTACCCGCTAGCGGGGGGGCGAGAGCAGTACTTC; CDR3aa: CASSPYPLAGGREQYF
abundance: medium-sized; len: 13; v_gene: TRBV12-3/TRBV12-4; d_gene: -; j_gene: TRBJ1-4; CDR3nt: TGTGCCAGCACAGGAATCACTAATGAAAAACTGTTTTTT; CDR3aa: CASTGITNEKLFF
abundance: many; len: 15; v_gene: TRBV9; d_gene: -; j_gene: TRBJ2-5; CDR3nt: TGTGCCAGCAGCGTAGAGGGACTGATACAAGAGACCCAGTACTTC; CDR3aa: CASSVEGLIQETQYF
abundance: few; len: 18; v_gene: TRBV4-2; d_gene: -; j_gene: TRBJ2-1; CDR3nt: TGTGCCAGCAGCCAAAGGTCGGGGCCAGCCAGCTCCTACAATGAGCAGTTCTTC; CDR3aa: CASSQRSGPASSYNEQFF
abundance: few; len: 17; v_gene: TRBV29-1; d_gene: TRBD2; j_gene: TRBJ2-3; CDR3nt: TGCAGCGTTGACACTATGTCTTTGACTAGCAGCACAGATACGCAGTATTTT; CDR3aa: CSVDTMSLTSSTDTQYF
abundance: many; len: 16; v_gene: TRBV7-2; d_gene: -; j_gene: TRBJ2-7; CDR3nt: TGTGCCAGCAGCTTAGCATCATCGGACACGACCTACGAGCAGTACTTC; CDR3aa: CASSLASSDTTYEQYF
abundance: many; len: 13; v_gene: TRBV20-1; d_gene: -; j_gene: TRBJ2-1; CDR3nt: TGCAGTGCTAGAGATAGGTTTCTCGGTGAGCAGTTCTTC; CDR3aa: CSARDRFLGEQFF
abundance: many; len: 15; v_gene: TRBV5-1; d_gene: -; j_gene: TRBJ1-1; CDR3nt: TGCGCCAGCAGCCGTACGGGACAAAAGAACACTGAAGCTTTCTTT; CDR3aa: CASSRTGQKNTEAFF
abundance: many; len: 14; v_gene: TRBV20-1; d_gene: TRBD2; j_gene: TRBJ2-7; CDR3nt: TGCAGTGCTTCTTCCGGGACTAGCCCCTACGAGCAGTACTTC; CDR3aa: CSASSGTSPYEQYF
abundance: few; len: 14; v_gene: TRBV5-1; d_gene: TRBD1; j_gene: TRBJ2-7; CDR3nt: TGCGCCAGCAGCGGTAGGACAGGGGCCGACGAGCAGTACTTC; CDR3aa: CASSGRTGADEQYF
abundance: few; len: 17; v_gene: TRBV20-1; d_gene: TRBD1; j_gene: TRBJ2-3; CDR3nt: TGCTGTGCTAGAGGACAGGTTTCCTCCCGTGTGGCAGATACGCAGTATTTT; CDR3aa: CCARGQVSSRVADTQYF
abundance: many; len: 18; v_gene: TRBV20-1; d_gene: TRBD1; j_gene: TRBJ1-4; CDR3nt: TGCAGTGCTAGCGACTCGGGGACAGGGATCTGGACTAATGAAAAACTGTTTTTT; CDR3aa: CSASDSGTGIWTNEKLFF
abundance: many; len: 16; v_gene: TRBV20-1; d_gene: TRBD2; j_gene: TRBJ2-5; CDR3nt: TGCAGTGCGCCTAAGCTAGCGGGGGGCCCAAAAGAGACCCAGTACTTC; CDR3aa: CSAPKLAGGPKETQYF
abundance: many; len: 14; v_gene: TRBV20-1; d_gene: -; j_gene: TRBJ1-4; CDR3nt: TGCAGTGCCGACGACCGAACAACTAATGAAAAACTGTTTTTT; CDR3aa: CSADDRTTNEKLFF
abundance: many; len: 14; v_gene: TRBV5-1; d_gene: -; j_gene: TRBJ1-4; CDR3nt: TGCGCCAGCAGCTTCACCTCAACTAATGAAAAACTGTTTTTT; CDR3aa: CASSFTSTNEKLFF
abundance: many; len: 14; v_gene: TRBV5-8; d_gene: TRBD1; j_gene: TRBJ1-4; CDR3nt: TGTGCCAGCAGCCCGACAGGGAGGGCTGAAAAACTGTTTTTT; CDR3aa: CASSPTGRAEKLFF
abundance: many; len: 14; v_gene: TRBV25-1; d_gene: TRBD1; j_gene: TRBJ2-7; CDR3nt: TGTGCCAGCAGTGGGACAGGGCTTTCTGCCGAGCAGTACTTC; CDR3aa: CASSGTGLSAEQYF
abundance: many; len: 14; v_gene: TRBV20-1; d_gene: -; j_gene: TRBJ1-1; CDR3nt: TGCAGTGCTAGACCCACTATTGGCTGGACTGAAGCTTTCTTT; CDR3aa: CSARPTIGWTEAFF
abundance: -; len: 14; v_gene: TRBV20-1; d_gene: TRBD2; j_gene: TRBJ2-7; CDR3nt: TGCAGTGCTAGAGGACTAGCGGGGGGATACGAGCAGTACTTC; CDR3aa: CSARGLAGGYEQYF
abundance: many; len: 15; v_gene: TRBV20-1; d_gene: TRBD2; j_gene: TRBJ2-3; CDR3nt: TGCAGTGCTGTTCCGGGACTAGCGGACACAGATACGCAGTATTTT; CDR3aa: CSAVPGLADTDTQYF
abundance: many; len: 12; v_gene: TRBV5-6; d_gene: -; j_gene: TRBJ2-3; CDR3nt: TGTGCCAGCAGCTTGGGTATGGATACGCAGTATTTT; CDR3aa: CASSLGMDTQYF
abundance: many; len: 11; v_gene: TRBV29-1; d_gene: TRBD1; j_gene: TRBJ1-1; CDR3nt: TGCAGCATCGACAGGGGCACTGAAGCTTTCTTT; CDR3aa: CSIDRGTEAFF
abundance: many; len: 16; v_gene: TRBV12-3/TRBV12-4; d_gene: TRBD2; j_gene: TRBJ2-3; CDR3nt: TGTGCCAGCAGTTCTTGGACTAGCGGTAGCACAGATACGCAGTATTTT; CDR3aa: CASSSWTSGSTDTQYF
abundance: many; len: 16; v_gene: TRBV6-5; d_gene: -; j_gene: TRBJ2-5; CDR3nt: TGTGCCAGCAGTTACTCCCTCCTAAATCAGGGGGAGACCCAGTACTTC; CDR3aa: CASSYSLLNQGETQYF
abundance: many; len: 14; v_gene: TRBV18; d_gene: -; j_gene: TRBJ2-5; CDR3nt: TGTGCCAGCTCACGCGGGGCCACTCAAGAGACCCAGTACTTC; CDR3aa: CASSRGATQETQYF
abundance: many; len: 17; v_gene: TRBV11-2; d_gene: -; j_gene: TRBJ1-4; CDR3nt: TGTGCCAGCAGCGCGCTTAGTAGGCGGGGACCTAATGAAAAACTGTTTTTT; CDR3aa: CASSALSRRGPNEKLFF
abundance: many; len: 19; v_gene: TRBV5-1; d_gene: TRBD1; j_gene: TRBJ1-2; CDR3nt: TGCGCCAGCAGCCTTATCGTAACAGGGGGCCAATCTCTGGCCTTCGGCTACACCTTC; CDR3aa: CASSLIVTGGQSLAFGYTF
abundance: many; len: 14; v_gene: TRBV7-9; d_gene: TRBD1; j_gene: TRBJ1-6; CDR3nt: TGTGCCAGCAGCCGCGACAGGGGGGATTCACCCCTCCACTTT; CDR3aa: CASSRDRGDSPLHF
abundance: many; len: 16; v_gene: TRBV5-6; d_gene: -; j_gene: TRBJ1-5; CDR3nt: TGTGCCAGCAGCCGAGAAGGGGGGAGCAGCAATCAGCCCCAGCATTTT; CDR3aa: CASSREGGSSNQPQHF
abundance: many; len: 14; v_gene: TRBV12-3/TRBV12-4; d_gene: -; j_gene: TRBJ1-5; CDR3nt: TGTGCCAGCAGCCCTTATGGGCCCAATCAGCCCCAGCATTTT; CDR3aa: CASSPYGPNQPQHF
abundance: -; len: 18; v_gene: TRBV11-1; d_gene: TRBD2; j_gene: TRBJ2-2; CDR3nt: TGTGCCAGCAGCCGTGGACTAGCGGGAGTGTCGAACACCGGGGAGCTGTTTTTT; CDR3aa: CASSRGLAGVSNTGELFF
abundance: many; len: 13; v_gene: TRBV6-6; d_gene: -; j_gene: TRBJ1-5; CDR3nt: TGTGCCAGCAATCGTGACCGGTATCAGCCCCAGCATTTT; CDR3aa: CASNRDRYQPQHF
abundance: -; len: 13; v_gene: TRBV5-1; d_gene: -; j_gene: TRBJ2-5; CDR3nt: TGCGCCAGCTCACCCCAGGGTGAGGGGACCCAGTACTTC; CDR3aa: CASSPQGEGTQYF
abundance: many; len: 15; v_gene: TRBV6-5; d_gene: -; j_gene: TRBJ2-1; CDR3nt: TGTGCCAGCAGTTCCCCCCACGCCGGCAACAATGAGCAGTTCTTC; CDR3aa: CASSSPHAGNNEQFF
abundance: -; len: 14; v_gene: TRBV5-6; d_gene: -; j_gene: TRBJ2-4; CDR3nt: TGTGCCAGCAGCTTGGCGAGCCCCAAAAACATTCAGTACTTC; CDR3aa: CASSLASPKNIQYF
abundance: few; len: 15; v_gene: TRBV28; d_gene: TRBD1; j_gene: TRBJ2-2; CDR3nt: TGTGCCAGCAGTTTGGGACAGGGAGTGACCGGGGAGCTGTTTTTT; CDR3aa: CASSLGQGVTGELFF
abundance: -; len: 14; v_gene: TRBV28; d_gene: -; j_gene: TRBJ2-7; CDR3nt: TGTGCCAGCAGTTTCCGGGGGGCCCCAGTAGAGCAGTACTTC; CDR3aa: CASSFRGAPVEQYF
abundance: -; len: 15; v_gene: TRBV5-5; d_gene: -; j_gene: TRBJ2-4; CDR3nt: TGTGCCAGCAGCGATGAAGCGGTAGCCAAAAACATTCAGTACTTC; CDR3aa: CASSDEAVAKNIQYF
abundance: many; len: 14; v_gene: TRBV25-1; d_gene: -; j_gene: TRBJ2-2; CDR3nt: TGTGCCAGCAGTGATAACCTGAACACCGGGGAGCTGTTTTTT; CDR3aa: CASSDNLNTGELFF
abundance: many; len: 14; v_gene: TRBV5-1; d_gene: -; j_gene: TRBJ1-2; CDR3nt: TGCGCCAGCAGCTTGGAGGGCAGGGACTATGGCTACACCTTC; CDR3aa: CASSLEGRDYGYTF
abundance: many; len: 16; v_gene: TRBV9; d_gene: -; j_gene: TRBJ2-2; CDR3nt: TGTGCCAGCAGCGTAGAAGGGGGGCGATGGACCGGGGAGCTGTTTTTT; CDR3aa: CASSVEGGRWTGELFF
abundance: few; len: 13; v_gene: TRBV29-1; d_gene: TRBD1; j_gene: TRBJ1-1; CDR3nt: TGCAGCGTTAGGACAGGATCGGGGACTGAAGCTTTCTTT; CDR3aa: CSVRTGSGTEAFF
abundance: many; len: 11; v_gene: TRBV2; d_gene: TRBD1; j_gene: TRBJ1-2; CDR3nt: TGTGCCAGACGACAGGGCTATGGCTACACCTTC; CDR3aa: CARRQGYGYTF